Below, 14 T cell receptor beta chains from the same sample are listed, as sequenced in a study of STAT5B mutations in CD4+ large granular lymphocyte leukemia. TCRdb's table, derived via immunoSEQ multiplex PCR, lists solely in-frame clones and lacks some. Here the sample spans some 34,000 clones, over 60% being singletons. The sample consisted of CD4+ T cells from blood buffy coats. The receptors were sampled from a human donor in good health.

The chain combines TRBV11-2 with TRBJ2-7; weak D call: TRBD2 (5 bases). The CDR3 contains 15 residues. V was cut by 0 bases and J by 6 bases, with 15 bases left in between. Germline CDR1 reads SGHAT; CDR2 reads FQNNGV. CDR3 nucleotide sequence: TGTGCCAGCAGCTTAGATATAAGGTCTCGGGGCGAGCAGTACTTC. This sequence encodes CASSLDIRSRGEQYF.

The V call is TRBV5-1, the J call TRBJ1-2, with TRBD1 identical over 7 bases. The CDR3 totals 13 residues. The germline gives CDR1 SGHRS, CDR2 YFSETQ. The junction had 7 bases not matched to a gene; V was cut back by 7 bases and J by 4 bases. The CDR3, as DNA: TGCGCCAGCGGCCAGGGGGACGTCTATGGCTACACCTTC. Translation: CASGQGDVYGYTF. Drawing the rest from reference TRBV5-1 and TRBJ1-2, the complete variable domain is KAGVTQTPRYLIKTRGQQVTLSCSPISGHRSVSWYQQTPGQGLQFLFEYFSETQRNKGNFPGRFSGRQFSNSRSEMNVSTLELGDSALYLCASGQGDVYGYTFGSGTRLTVV.

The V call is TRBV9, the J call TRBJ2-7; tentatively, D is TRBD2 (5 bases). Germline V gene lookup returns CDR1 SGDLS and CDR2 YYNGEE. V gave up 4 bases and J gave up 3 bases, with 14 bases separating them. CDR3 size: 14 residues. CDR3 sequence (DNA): TGTGCCAGCAGCCCAAGGCTAGCCGGCTACGAGCAGTACTTC. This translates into CASSPRLAGYEQYF.

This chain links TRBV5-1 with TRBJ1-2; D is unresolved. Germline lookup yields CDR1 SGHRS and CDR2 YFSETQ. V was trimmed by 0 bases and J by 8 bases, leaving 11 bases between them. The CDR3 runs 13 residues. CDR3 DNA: TGCGCCAGCAGCTTGGAAGGAAACACAGGCTACACCTTC. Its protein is CASSLEGNTGYTF.

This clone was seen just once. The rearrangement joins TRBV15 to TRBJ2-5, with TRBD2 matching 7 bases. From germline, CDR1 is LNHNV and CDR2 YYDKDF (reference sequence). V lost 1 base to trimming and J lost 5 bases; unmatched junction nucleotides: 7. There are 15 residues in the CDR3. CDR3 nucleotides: TGTGCCACCAGCAGAGCGGCGGGAGTTTGGGAGACCCAGTACTTC. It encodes CATSRAAGVWETQYF.

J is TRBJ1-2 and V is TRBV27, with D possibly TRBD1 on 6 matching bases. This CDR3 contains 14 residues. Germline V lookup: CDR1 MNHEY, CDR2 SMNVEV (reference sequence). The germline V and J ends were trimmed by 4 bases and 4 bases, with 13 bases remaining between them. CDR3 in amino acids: CASSSPGVGYGYTF. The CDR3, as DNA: TGTGCCAGCAGTTCTCCAGGGGTGGGCTATGGCTACACCTTC.

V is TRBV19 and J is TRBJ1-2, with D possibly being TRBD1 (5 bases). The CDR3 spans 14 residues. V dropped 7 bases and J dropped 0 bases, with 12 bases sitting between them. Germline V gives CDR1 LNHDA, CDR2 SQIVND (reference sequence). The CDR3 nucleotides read TGTGCCAGTAAGGGAGGGGAAGCTAACTATGGCTACACCTTC. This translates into CASKGGEANYGYTF.

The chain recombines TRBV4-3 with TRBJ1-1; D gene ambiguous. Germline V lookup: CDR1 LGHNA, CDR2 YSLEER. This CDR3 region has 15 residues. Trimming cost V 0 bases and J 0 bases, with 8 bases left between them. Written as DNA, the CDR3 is TGCGCCAGCAGCCAAGATCGTAAGGTGAACACTGAAGCTTTCTTT. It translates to CASSQDRKVNTEAFF.

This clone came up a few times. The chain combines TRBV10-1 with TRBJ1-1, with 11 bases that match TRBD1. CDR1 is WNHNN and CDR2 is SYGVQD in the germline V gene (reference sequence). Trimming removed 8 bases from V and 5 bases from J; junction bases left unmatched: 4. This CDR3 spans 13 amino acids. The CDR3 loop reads CASWGQGGTEAFF. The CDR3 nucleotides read TGCGCCAGCTGGGGACAGGGGGGGACTGAAGCTTTCTTT.

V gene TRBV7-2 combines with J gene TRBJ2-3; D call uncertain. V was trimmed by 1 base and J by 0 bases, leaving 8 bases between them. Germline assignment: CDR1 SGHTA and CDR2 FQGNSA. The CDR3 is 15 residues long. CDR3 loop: CASSLVSTSTDTQYF. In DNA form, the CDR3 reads TGTGCCAGCAGCTTAGTTTCGACAAGCACAGATACGCAGTATTTT.

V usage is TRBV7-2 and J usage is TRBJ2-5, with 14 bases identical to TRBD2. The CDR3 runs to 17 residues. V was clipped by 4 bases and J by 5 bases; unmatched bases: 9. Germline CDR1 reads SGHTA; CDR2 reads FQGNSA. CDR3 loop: CASSYGLAGGLWETQYF. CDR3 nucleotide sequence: TGTGCCAGCAGCTACGGACTAGCGGGAGGCCTTTGGGAGACCCAGTACTTC.

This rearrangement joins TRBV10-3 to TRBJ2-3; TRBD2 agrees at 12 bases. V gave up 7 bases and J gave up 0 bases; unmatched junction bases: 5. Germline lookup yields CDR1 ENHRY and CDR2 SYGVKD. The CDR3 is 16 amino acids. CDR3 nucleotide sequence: TGTGCCATCACCCCTAGCGGGGGGGCTAGCACAGATACGCAGTATTTT. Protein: CAITPSGGASTDTQYF.

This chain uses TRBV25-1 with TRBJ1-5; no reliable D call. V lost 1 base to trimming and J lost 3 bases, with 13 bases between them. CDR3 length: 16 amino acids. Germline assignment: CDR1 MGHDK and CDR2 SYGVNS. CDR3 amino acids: CASSESGADPNQPQHF. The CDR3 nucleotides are TGTGCCAGCAGTGAATCGGGCGCCGATCCCAATCAGCCCCAGCATTTT.

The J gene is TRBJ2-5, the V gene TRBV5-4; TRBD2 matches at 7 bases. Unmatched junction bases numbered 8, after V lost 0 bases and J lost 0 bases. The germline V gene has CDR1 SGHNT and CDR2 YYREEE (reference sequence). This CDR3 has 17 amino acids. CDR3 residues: CASSLAGGPGNQETQYF. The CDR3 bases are TGTGCCAGCAGCTTGGCGGGAGGCCCTGGAAACCAAGAGACCCAGTACTTC.